This T cell receptor (beta chain) comes out of a study of shared clonotypes between healthy human individuals. Turning to the study itself: Plates per donor: three CD4 naive, three CD4 memory, two CD8 naive, one CD8 memory.

CD45RO-negative, CCR7-positively selected cells formed the naive CD8 fraction, excluding terminally differentiated effector memory CD45RA+ cells. V lost 5 bases to trimming and J lost 4 bases, with 15 bases between them. The V gene's germline CDR1 is MNHEY and CDR2 SMNVEV (reference sequence). The CDR3 length is 14 residues. The method was immunoSEQ multiplex PCR; TCRdb's version includes in-frame clones alone and lacks a portion of them. This table has roughly 2,000,000 clones, approximately 95% appearing once. Sample: naive CD8+ T cells sorted from blood. V gene TRBV27 combines with J gene TRBJ2-7; a possible D gene is TRBD2 (6 bases). The TCR sequence derives from a man aged 18 to 35 in good health. In DNA form, the CDR3 reads TGTGCCAGCAGTACGACCGGTGCGGGATACGAGCAGTACTTC. Translated: CASSTTGAGYEQYF.